The 9 T cell receptor beta chains below all came from one sample that was sequenced in a study of CD8+ T cells in alopecia areata. RNA, once extracted, was reverse transcribed into cDNA for use as the sequencing template. The assay was immunoSEQ multiplex PCR, and TCRdb's table has in-frame clones only and misses some. The repertoire includes 170,000 or so clones, roughly 53% of them detected once, and 10% to 12% sits in the top ten. Treatment specified: oral pan-JAK inhibitor, 5-10 mg twice daily. Specimen: CD8+ T cells sorted from blood, collected at week 24, from a patient treated with tofacitinib. The origin of the receptors is a human donor with alopecia areata.

This clone was recorded a few times. The chain couples TRBV7-6 to TRBJ2-3; D unclear. The V gene's germline CDR1 is SGHVS and CDR2 FNYEAQ. This CDR3 is 13 amino acids long. V dropped 3 bases and J dropped 4 bases, with 8 bases sitting between them. The chain's CDR3 is CASSFSGPDTQYF. DNA of the CDR3: TGTGCCAGCAGCTTTTCCGGGCCAGATACGCAGTATTTT.

A few counts support this clone. The chain combines TRBV7-9 with TRBJ2-2; the D gene is possibly TRBD1 (5 bases). V dropped 0 bases and J dropped 1 base, with 9 bases sitting between them. Germline V gene data show CDR1 as SEHNR and CDR2 as FQNEAQ (reference sequence). The CDR3 loop spans 16 amino acids. CDR3 sequence (DNA): TGTGCCAGCAGCTTAGCGCTCCAGGGGAACACCGGGGAGCTGTTTTTT. This gives the protein CASSLALQGNTGELFF. Combining the CDR3 with reference TRBV7-9 and TRBJ2-2 gives the whole variable domain DTGVSQNPRHKITKRGQNVTFRCDPISEHNRLYWYRQTLGQGPEFLTYFQNEAQLEKSRLLSDRFSAERPKGSFSTLEIQRTEQGDSAMYLCASSLALQGNTGELFFGEGSRLTVL.

The gene calls are TRBV9 and TRBJ2-1; TRBD2 agrees at 8 bases. Germline V lookup: CDR1 SGDLS, CDR2 YYNGEE. CDR3 size: 18 residues. After removal of 3 bases from V and 2 bases from J, the junction contained 13 bases not matched to a gene. CDR3: CASSGSPLSGGAYNEQFF. The CDR3 coding sequence is TGTGCCAGCAGCGGGAGCCCTCTGTCCGGGGGGGCCTACAATGAGCAGTTCTTC.

J is TRBJ2-7 and V is TRBV11-2, with 8 bases aligning to TRBD1. The V segment lost 5 bases and the J segment 2 bases; nucleotides outside the gene matches: 5. This CDR3 region has 14 residues. CDR1 is SGHAT, CDR2 FQNNGV, per germline. The DNA of the CDR3 is TGTGCCAGCAGCCCCCGACAGGGGACCTACGAGCAGTACTTC. It codes for CASSPRQGTYEQYF.

This rearrangement joins TRBV5-1 to TRBJ2-2; weak D call: TRBD2 (5 bases). CDR3 size: 14 residues. Trimming shortened V by 0 bases and J by 7 bases, and 10 bases separated the two germline ends. Germline lookup yields CDR1 SGHRS and CDR2 YFSETQ. The CDR3: CASSLEPGNGELFF. CDR3 in DNA: TGCGCCAGCAGCTTGGAGCCGGGGAACGGGGAGCTGTTTTTT. Based on the CDR3 plus reference TRBV5-1 and TRBJ2-2, the full variable domain is KAGVTQTPRYLIKTRGQQVTLSCSPISGHRSVSWYQQTPGQGLQFLFEYFSETQRNKGNFPGRFSGRQFSNSRSEMNVSTLELGDSALYLCASSLEPGNGELFFGEGSRLTVL.

The V and J genes are TRBV6-4 and TRBJ1-2; TRBD1 might be the D (5 bases). The CDR3 has 13 amino acids. V was clipped by 7 bases and J by 3 bases, with 12 bases between them. Germline values: CDR1 MRHNA, CDR2 SNTAGT. CDR3 loop: CASTEGRDYGYTF. For the CDR3, the DNA is TGTGCCAGCACCGAGGGACGGGACTATGGCTACACCTTC.

The V gene is TRBV10-1, the J gene TRBJ1-1; D might be TRBD1 (5 bases). The CDR3 consists of 14 residues. With 6 bases removed from V and 6 bases from J, the gap between germline ends came to 17 bases. Germline V lookup: CDR1 WNHNN, CDR2 SYGVQD (reference sequence). For the CDR3, the DNA is TGCGCCAGCAGCGGCCGGGGCGTTAGGGCTGAAGCTTTCTTT. Its protein is CASSGRGVRAEAFF.

The V call is TRBV27, the J call TRBJ2-7, with 7 bases matching TRBD2. CDR1 is MNHEY and CDR2 is SMNVEV in the germline V gene (reference sequence). The CDR3 covers 15 residues. The junction had 10 bases not matched to a gene; V was cut back by 3 bases and J by 5 bases. CDR3 bases: TGTGCCAGCAGTTTGACGCCGGGACTAATCCACGAGCAGTACTTC. Its translation is CASSLTPGLIHEQYF.

V gene TRBV6-5 combines with J gene TRBJ2-7; D might be TRBD1 (6 bases). V dropped 2 bases and J dropped 10 bases, with 15 bases sitting between them. The CDR3 covers 13 residues. The germline V gene encodes CDR1 MNHEY and CDR2 SVGAGI. CDR3: CASSYGQGTDQYF. The CDR3 bases are TGTGCCAGCAGTTACGGTCAGGGGACGGATCAGTACTTC.